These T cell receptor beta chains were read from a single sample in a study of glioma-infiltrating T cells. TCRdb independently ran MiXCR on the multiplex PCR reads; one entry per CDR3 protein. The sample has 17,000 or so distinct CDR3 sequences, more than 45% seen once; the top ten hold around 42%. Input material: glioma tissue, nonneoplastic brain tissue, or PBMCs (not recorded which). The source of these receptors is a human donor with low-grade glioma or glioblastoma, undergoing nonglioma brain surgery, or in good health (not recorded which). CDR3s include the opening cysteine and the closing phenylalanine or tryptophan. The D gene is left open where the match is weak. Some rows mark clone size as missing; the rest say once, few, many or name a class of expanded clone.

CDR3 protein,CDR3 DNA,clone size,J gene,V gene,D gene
CASSPNGGGETQYF,TGCGCCAGCAGCCCGAACGGAGGCGGAGAGACCCAGTACTTC,few,TRBJ2-5,TRBV5-1,-
CASSLRDSTYNEQFF,TGTGCCAGCAGCTTACGGGACAGCACCTACAATGAGCAGTTCTTC,many,TRBJ2-1,TRBV7-3,TRBD1
CASSYSRDSPLHF,TGTGCCAGCAGTTACTCGCGGGATTCACCCCTCCACTTT,-,TRBJ1-6,TRBV6-5,-
CSAAPSGRAGELFF,TGCAGTGCGGCTCCTAGCGGGAGGGCCGGGGAGCTGTTTTTT,many,TRBJ2-2,TRBV20-1,TRBD2
CASSPGGVANGYTF,TGCGCCAGCAGCCCGGGAGGTGTGGCGAATGGCTACACCTTC,few,TRBJ1-2,TRBV5-1,-
CASIVHTGRNTEAFF,TGTGCCAGTATAGTCCATACGGGGCGGAACACTGAAGCTTTCTTT,-,TRBJ1-1,TRBV19,-
CASTTGNQPQHF,TGTGCCAGCACTACAGGGAACCAGCCCCAGCATTTT,-,TRBJ1-5,TRBV6-1,-
CASSLDAGSPRPQYF,TGTGCCAGCAGCTTAGACGCGGGCTCCCCGAGGCCCCAGTACTTC,few,TRBJ2-5,TRBV7-2,-
CASSRPISSYGYTF,TGTGCCAGCAGCCGTCCCATTTCAAGTTATGGCTACACCTTC,-,TRBJ1-2,TRBV7-2,-
CASSTRTREYGYTF,TGTGCCAGCAGCACACGGACAAGGGAATATGGCTACACCTTC,-,TRBJ1-2,TRBV7-2,-
CASSFSVAGANVLTF,TGTGCCAGCAGTTTTAGTGTTGCTGGGGCCAACGTCCTGACTTTC,-,TRBJ2-6,TRBV12-3/TRBV12-4,-
CASSLYPGPAGETQYF,TGTGCCAGCAGCTTATACCCAGGGCCCGCGGGAGAGACCCAGTACTTC,medium-sized,TRBJ2-5,TRBV7-2,-
CASSPGAAEAFF,TGTGCCAGCTCACCGGGGGCGGCTGAAGCTTTCTTT,medium-sized,TRBJ1-1,TRBV18,-
CASSYSRGGETQYF,TGTGCCAGCAGTTACTCGCGGGGCGGGGAGACCCAGTACTTC,-,TRBJ2-5,TRBV6-5,-
CASTPSGATDTQYF,TGTGCCAGTACCCCTAGCGGGGCCACAGATACGCAGTATTTT,-,TRBJ2-3,TRBV19,TRBD2
CASSLSGAYSNQPQHF,TGTGCCAGTAGTCTCTCAGGGGCATATAGCAATCAGCCCCAGCATTTT,many,TRBJ1-5,TRBV19,-
CASRKASTRLFYGYTF,TGTGCCAGCAGAAAGGCATCGACACGCTTGTTCTATGGCTACACCTTC,-,TRBJ1-2,TRBV2,-
CASSPGTGASYEQYF,TGTGCCAGCAGCCCCGGGACAGGGGCCTCCTACGAGCAGTACTTC,-,TRBJ2-7,TRBV7-2,TRBD1
CASSLQGSNYGYTF,TGTGCCAGCAGCTTACAGGGCTCTAACTATGGCTACACCTTC,few,TRBJ1-2,TRBV7-9,-
CASSQDLTGAADLEAFF,TGCGCCAGCAGCCAAGATCTGACAGGCGCAGCAGACCTTGAAGCTTTCTTT,once,TRBJ1-1,TRBV4-1,-
CASSPRQGINQPHHF,TGTGCCAGCAGTCCCCGACAGGGAATCAATCAGCCCCATCATTTT,-,TRBJ1-5,TRBV27,TRBD1
CASTRTSGRGEQYF,TGTGCCAGCACGCGGACTAGCGGGAGAGGCGAGCAGTACTTC,-,TRBJ2-7,TRBV6-1,TRBD2
CSARAPGQGATEAFF,TGCAGTGCTAGAGCCCCCGGGCAGGGGGCGACTGAAGCTTTCTTT,-,TRBJ1-1,TRBV20-1,TRBD1
CASSTRDRGTPEAFF,TGTGCCAGCAGCACACGGGACAGGGGGACCCCTGAAGCTTTCTTT,-,TRBJ1-1,TRBV7-8,TRBD1
CASSLRPGNNEQFF,TGTGCCAGCAGCTTAAGGCCGGGGAACAATGAGCAGTTCTTC,medium-sized,TRBJ2-1,TRBV7-3,-
CASSRGTVDSNQPQHF,TGCGCCAGCAGTCGTGGGACGGTTGATAGCAATCAGCCCCAGCATTTT,-,TRBJ1-5,TRBV6-6,-
CASSLEGGGYNEQFF,TGTGCCAGCAGCTTAGAAGGGGGGGGCTACAATGAGCAGTTCTTC,many,TRBJ2-1,TRBV7-9,-
CASSFLRDRATDTQYF,TGTGCCAGCAGTTTTCTCCGGGACAGGGCAACAGATACGCAGTATTTT,-,TRBJ2-3,TRBV28,TRBD1
CASSLSPQRAGNTDTQYF,TGTGCCAGCAGTTTATCCCCCCAAAGGGCGGGGAACACAGATACGCAGTATTTT,-,TRBJ2-3,TRBV28,-
CASSLGQGANQPQHF,TGTGCCAGCAGTTTGGGACAGGGGGCCAATCAGCCCCAGCATTTT,-,TRBJ1-5,TRBV28,TRBD1
CASRGGTPRADTQYF,TGTGCCAGCAGGGGCGGGACTCCAAGGGCAGATACGCAGTATTTT,many,TRBJ2-3,TRBV12-3/TRBV12-4,-
CASSSPGQGSSPLHF,TGTGCCAGCAGCTCCCCGGGACAGGGAAGTTCACCCCTCCACTTT,-,TRBJ1-6,TRBV27,TRBD1
CASSSRGGHEAFF,TGTGCCAGCAGCTCTAGAGGGGGCCATGAAGCTTTCTTT,-,TRBJ1-1,TRBV7-2,TRBD1
CASSLWELEAFF,TGTGCCAGCAGTTTATGGGAGCTTGAAGCTTTCTTT,-,TRBJ1-1,TRBV12-3/TRBV12-4,-
CSARYTEAFF,TGCAGTGCAAGGTACACTGAAGCTTTCTTT,few,TRBJ1-1,TRBV20-1,-
CSARGLGAAETNEQFF,TGCAGTGCTAGAGGTTTGGGGGCGGCCGAGACCAATGAGCAGTTCTTC,many,TRBJ2-1,TRBV20-1,-
CASSLIQGATDYGYTF,TGTGCCAGCTCACTAATACAGGGGGCAACGGACTATGGCTACACCTTC,few,TRBJ1-2,TRBV18,TRBD1
CASRRSGTNTGELFF,TGTGCCAGCAGACGGAGCGGGACGAACACCGGGGAGCTCTTTTTT,once,TRBJ2-2,TRBV7-8,TRBD2
CSARGSRGNTEAFF,TGCAGTGCTAGAGGGAGCAGGGGGAACACTGAAGCTTTCTTT,-,TRBJ1-1,TRBV20-1,-